The 29 T cell receptor beta chains reported below all come from one sample, sequenced in a study of long-term antiretroviral therapy in people with HIV. At the survey level, the v3.0 immunoSEQ assay was run. Sequencing used immunoSEQ multiplex PCR; TCRdb keeps in-frame clones, though not all of them. The sample holds tens of thousands of clones, around 86% seen once. This specimen consisted of unsorted PBMCs, obtained 0.4 years after starting antiretroviral therapy. The receptor source for this set is a man aged 50 to 60 with HIV.

V and J are TRBV18 and TRBJ1-3, with TRBD1 identical over 7 bases. Germline V gives CDR1 KGHSH, CDR2 LQKENI. V lost 2 bases to trimming and J lost 4 bases; unmatched junction nucleotides: 5. The CDR3 is 15 amino acids. CDR3 DNA sequence: TGTGCCAGCTCACCAAATCCGACAGGGGGAAACACCATATATTTT. Amino acids: CASSPNPTGGNTIYF.

The chain uses TRBV28 and TRBJ2-1, with 8 positions matching TRBD2. V lost 4 bases to trimming and J lost 0 bases; unmatched junction nucleotides: 5. The germline V gene encodes CDR1 MDHEN and CDR2 SYDVKM. The CDR3 runs to 16 residues. In DNA form, the CDR3 reads TGTGCCAGCAGTTCCCGAGGGACTAGCTCCTACAATGAGCAGTTCTTC. This encodes CASSSRGTSSYNEQFF.

The chain links TRBV19 to TRBJ2-3, with 8 nucleotides matching TRBD2. The germline V gene encodes CDR1 LNHDA and CDR2 SQIVND (reference sequence). The CDR3 spans 16 residues. J gave up 6 bases and V 6 bases, and 14 bases lay outside the gene matches. The CDR3 DNA reads TGTGCCAGTAGGACCAAGCGGGGGCCGCCAGGGGATACGCAGTATTTT. This sequence encodes CASRTKRGPPGDTQYF.

V usage is TRBV27 and J usage is TRBJ2-3; 8 nucleotides align to TRBD2. This CDR3 has 15 amino acids. Germline V lookup: CDR1 MNHEY, CDR2 SMNVEV (reference sequence). The V segment lost 3 bases and the J segment 2 bases; nucleotides outside the gene matches: 4. The CDR3 loop reads CASSFTGGPTDTQYF. Here the CDR3 DNA reads TGTGCCAGCAGTTTTACGGGGGGGCCCACAGATACGCAGTATTTT.

The chain couples TRBV7-6 to TRBJ2-1, with D possibly called TRBD1 or TRBD2 (6 bases each). The V and J ends lost 2 bases and 4 bases respectively, with 12 bases between them. The CDR3 contains 15 residues. CDR1 is SGHVS, CDR2 FNYEAQ, per germline. The CDR3 DNA is TGTGCCAGCAGCTTAATTCGGGGGCCTTACAATGAGCAGTTCTTC. Its protein is CASSLIRGPYNEQFF.

This chain joins TRBV6-6 and TRBJ1-5, with D uncertain. There are 14 residues in the CDR3. Trimming stripped 5 bases from V and 3 bases from J, with 11 bases between. CDR1 and CDR2 from the germline V gene are MNHNY and SVGAGI (reference sequence). CDR3 nucleotide sequence: TGTGCCAGCAGTCCGCCGGGAAACAATCAGCCCCAGCATTTT. Amino acids: CASSPPGNNQPQHF.

This clone came up a few times. The chain recombines TRBV2 with TRBJ2-7, with 9 positions matching TRBD1. In germline, CDR1 is SNHLY, CDR2 FYNNEI. This CDR3 has 12 amino acids. With 6 bases clipped from V and 5 bases from J, the junction kept 2 bases outside the gene matches. The CDR3 region is CASRDRGHEQYF. CDR3 nucleotides: TGTGCCAGCAGGGACAGGGGCCACGAGCAGTACTTC.

The chain joins TRBV11-2 to TRBJ2-5; 7 bases match TRBD2. The germline gives CDR1 SGHAT, CDR2 FQNNGV. The CDR3 is made up of 14 amino acids. Losses at the gene ends were 9 bases for V and 1 base for J; bases not matched to a gene: 8. In DNA form, the CDR3 reads TGTGCCAGTAAACGGGGGACTATCCAAGAGACCCAGTACTTC. The encoded protein is CASKRGTIQETQYF.

The chain has TRBV11-2 and TRBJ2-1, with a possible D match to TRBD2 (5 bases). The CDR3 totals 17 residues. Germline assignment: CDR1 SGHAT and CDR2 FQNNGV. Trimming removed 4 bases at V and 1 base at J, with 17 bases between. CDR3 amino acids: CASSSRSSSVSYNEQFF. The CDR3 nucleotides are TGTGCCAGCAGCTCTCGGTCTAGCTCAGTATCCTACAATGAGCAGTTCTTC.

The J gene is TRBJ1-1, the V gene TRBV5-4, with D perhaps matching TRBD1 (6 bases). The CDR3 runs 16 residues. V lost 4 bases, J lost 2 bases, and 18 bases lay in between. Looked up from germline, CDR1 is SGHNT and CDR2 is YYREEE (reference sequence). This chain's CDR3 is CASSHRGGMLNTEAFF. Here the CDR3 DNA reads TGTGCCAGCAGCCACCGAGGGGGGATGCTAAACACTGAAGCTTTCTTT. Supplemented by reference TRBV5-4 and TRBJ1-1, the full variable domain reads ETGVTQSPTHLIKTRGQQVTLRCSSQSGHNTVSWYQQALGQGPQFIFQYYREEENGRGNFPPRFSGLQFPNYSSELNVNALELDDSALYLCASSHRGGMLNTEAFFGQGTRLTVV.

The chain employs TRBV29-1 and TRBJ1-2; 7 nucleotides align to TRBD1. This CDR3 has 13 residues. After removal of 7 bases from V and 0 bases from J, the junction contained 5 bases not matched to a gene. Germline V gene sequence: CDR1 SQVTM, CDR2 ANQGSEA. The CDR3 reads CSAGQATNYGYTF. CDR3 coding DNA: TGCAGCGCTGGACAGGCAACTAACTATGGCTACACCTTC.

This clone was detected only once. The chain carries TRBV6-5 and TRBJ1-5; D may be TRBD1 (5 bases). Trimming took 2 bases from V and 8 from J, leaving 10 bases between them. From germline, CDR1 is MNHEY and CDR2 SVGAGI. The CDR3 has 13 residues. The CDR3 sequence is CASSYLGEEPQHF. CDR3 DNA sequence: TGTGCCAGCAGTTACCTAGGGGAGGAGCCCCAGCATTTT.

There are a few counts of this clone. CDR3: CASSPLAVSVAAGELFF. The CDR3 region has the DNA TGTGCCAGCTCACCACTGGCAGTAAGCGTAGCGGCCGGGGAGCTGTTTTTT. The chain combines TRBV18 with TRBJ2-2, with D perhaps TRBD2 (6 bases). Per germline, CDR1 KGHSH and CDR2 LQKENI. This CDR3 is 17 amino acids long. The germline V and J ends were trimmed by 1 base and 6 bases, with 18 bases remaining between them.

The chain carries TRBV5-6 and TRBJ2-3; 8 bases line up with TRBD2. CDR1 is SGHDT and CDR2 is YYEEEE in the germline V gene. The CDR3 runs to 15 residues. J lost 0 bases, V lost 4 bases, and 4 bases had no gene match. CDR3 nucleotides: TGTGCCAGCAGCCCCGGGACTAGTAGCACAGATACGCAGTATTTT. Its translation is CASSPGTSSTDTQYF.

The CDR3 is CASSSSGAYEQYF. CDR3 in DNA: TGTGCCAGTAGTTCGTCAGGGGCCTACGAGCAGTACTTC. V gene TRBV19 combines with J gene TRBJ2-7, with D perhaps matching TRBD1 (6 bases). Trimming shortened V by 5 bases and J by 2 bases, and 10 bases separated the two germline ends. Germline V gene data show CDR1 as LNHDA and CDR2 as SQIVND (reference sequence). The CDR3 covers 13 residues. Filled out from reference TRBV19 and TRBJ2-7, the complete variable domain reads DGGITQSPKYLFRKEGQNVTLSCEQNLNHDAMYWYRQDPGQGLRLIYYSQIVNDFQKGDIAEGYSVSREKKESFPLTVTSAQKNPTAFYLCASSSSGAYEQYFGPGTRLTVT.

The chain recombines TRBV7-8 with TRBJ2-1, with D possibly being TRBD1 or TRBD2 (7 bases each). This CDR3 region has 15 residues. Germline V gives CDR1 SGHVS, CDR2 FQNEAQ. Trimming cost V 5 bases and J 3 bases, with 14 bases left between them. The CDR3 nucleotides are TGTGCCAGCAGCCATCAGGGGGGGGACTACAATGAGCAGTTCTTC. Amino acid sequence: CASSHQGGDYNEQFF.

V and J are TRBV18 and TRBJ2-2, with 7 bases aligning to TRBD1. Germline lookup yields CDR1 KGHSH and CDR2 LQKENI. This CDR3 has 17 residues. V lost 0 bases and J lost 0; bases outside the gene matches: 4. CDR3 nucleotide sequence: TGTGCCAGCTCACCACCAGGGGGCATATCGAACACCGGGGAGCTGTTTTTT. It yields the protein CASSPPGGISNTGELFF. The whole variable domain, filled in from reference TRBV18 and TRBJ2-2, reads NAGVMQNPRHLVRRRGQEARLRCSPMKGHSHVYWYRQLPEEGLKFMVYLQKENIIDESGMPKERFSAEFPKEGPSILRIQQVVRGDSAAYFCASSPPGGISNTGELFFGEGSRLTVL.

The V and J genes are TRBV6-6 and TRBJ1-5; D not resolved. Germline V gene lookup returns CDR1 MNHNY and CDR2 SVGAGI (reference sequence). This CDR3 region has 16 residues. Trimming took off 5 bases at V and 4 bases at J, with 18 bases between the two ends. DNA for the CDR3: TGTGCCAGCAGTCCCCTCCAGCCGACCAGAAATCAGCCCCAGCATTTT. Its translation: CASSPLQPTRNQPQHF.

This chain uses TRBV18 with TRBJ2-1, with 7 bases aligning to TRBD2. In germline, CDR1 is KGHSH, CDR2 LQKENI. The trim removed 8 bases at V and 8 bases at J, leaving 12 bases unmatched. This CDR3 region has 14 residues. CDR3 in amino acids: CASPRGEGGDEQFF. The CDR3, as DNA: TGTGCCAGCCCGAGAGGGGAGGGCGGGGATGAGCAGTTCTTC.

This clone was found a few times. The gene calls are TRBV7-8 and TRBJ2-3; the match to TRBD2 covers 7 bases. CDR3 length: 15 amino acids. Trimming at V came to 5 bases and at J to 2 bases, leaving 7 bases not matched to a gene. Germline V gene lookup returns CDR1 SGHVS and CDR2 FQNEAQ. This chain's CDR3 is CASSPGTTFTDTQYF. CDR3 coding DNA: TGTGCCAGCAGCCCCGGGACTACGTTCACAGATACGCAGTATTTT.

V and J are TRBV7-9 and TRBJ2-7; no definite D call. This CDR3 has 13 residues. Germline V CDR1 and CDR2: SEHNR, FQNEAQ (reference sequence). V was cut by 4 bases and J by 4 bases, with 11 bases left in between. The CDR3 sequence: CASSWTHQYEQYF. The CDR3 nucleotides read TGTGCCAGCAGCTGGACCCACCAATACGAGCAGTACTTC.

This chain links TRBV7-8 with TRBJ2-7; 11 nucleotides line up with TRBD1. CDR3 length: 15 amino acids. Looked up from germline, CDR1 is SGHVS and CDR2 is FQNEAQ. V lost 5 bases and J lost 2; bases outside the gene matches: 5. The CDR3 reads CASSPGTGGTYEQYF. In DNA, the CDR3 is TGTGCCAGCAGCCCCGGGACAGGGGGTACCTACGAGCAGTACTTC.

The rearrangement joins TRBV10-3 to TRBJ2-3, with TRBD2 matching over 9 bases. J gave up 1 base and V 5 bases, and 4 bases lay outside the gene matches. Germline V gene sequence: CDR1 ENHRY, CDR2 SYGVKD. The CDR3 length is 15 residues. As DNA, the CDR3 is TGTGCCATCAGTTTAGCGGGGGCCGGCACAGATACGCAGTATTTT. Translation gives CAISLAGAGTDTQYF.

J is TRBJ1-6 and V is TRBV27, with D uncertain. V was cut by 4 bases and J by 4 bases, with 2 bases left in between. The CDR3 extends over 12 amino acids. CDR1 is MNHEY and CDR2 is SMNVEV in the germline V gene (reference sequence). The CDR3 bases are TGTGCCAGCAGTTATTATAATTCACCCCTCCACTTT. Protein product: CASSYYNSPLHF.

V is TRBV5-4 and J is TRBJ2-1, with 8 bases identical to TRBD1. This CDR3 spans 16 amino acids. J was trimmed by 0 bases and V by 4 bases; bases with no gene match: 6. Germline V gene sequence: CDR1 SGHNT, CDR2 YYREEE (reference sequence). Written as DNA, the CDR3 is TGTGCCAGCAGCACTACAGGGGGAGGCTCCTACAATGAGCAGTTCTTC. Its protein product is CASSTTGGGSYNEQFF.

This sequence joins TRBV27 and TRBJ2-1; the match to TRBD2 covers 8 bases. The CDR3 is made up of 16 amino acids. The germline gives CDR1 MNHEY, CDR2 SMNVEV (reference sequence). V was pared by 4 bases and J by 2 bases, with 7 bases of the junction left unmatched. CDR3 sequence reads: CASSYRVAGTYNEQFF. DNA of the CDR3: TGTGCCAGCAGTTATCGGGTAGCGGGGACCTACAATGAGCAGTTCTTC.

This chain connects TRBV6-5 to TRBJ1-1; D is perhaps TRBD1 (6 bases). CDR1 MNHEY and CDR2 SVGAGI come from the germline V gene. This CDR3 is built from 14 residues. V lost 7 bases and J lost 5, with 17 bases in between. The CDR3 loop is CASKKQEGVTEAFF. CDR3 bases: TGTGCCAGCAAGAAACAAGAGGGGGTGACTGAAGCTTTCTTT.

Here the CDR3 DNA reads TGTGCCAGCAGCTCACGACAGGGTAATAATGAAAAACTGTTTTTT. Its protein product is CASSSRQGNNEKLFF. This chain connects TRBV5-4 to TRBJ1-4, with 7 positions matching TRBD1. The CDR3 spans 15 residues. The germline V gene has CDR1 SGHNT and CDR2 YYREEE (reference sequence). After removal of 3 bases from V and 4 bases from J, the junction contained 6 bases not matched to a gene.

The genes are TRBV19 and TRBJ2-7; D is unresolved. V lost 2 bases to trimming and J lost 5 bases, with 16 bases between them. The CDR3 extends over 15 amino acids. Germline CDR1 and CDR2: LNHDA and SQIVND (reference sequence). CDR3 protein: CASSILTGTVDEQYF. Here the CDR3 DNA reads TGTGCCAGTAGTATACTGACCGGAACAGTAGACGAGCAGTACTTC.